The 19 T cell receptor beta chains reported below all come from one sample, sequenced in a study of cytomegalovirus exposure and HLA in healthy donors. 60 Vbeta and 13 Jbeta primers were used in PCR. Sequencing was performed with immunoSEQ multiplex PCR; in TCRdb, only in-frame clones are kept and a portion is missing. Among some 140,000 clones listed, around 80% were seen once. What was sequenced was PBMCs. The receptor source for this set is a man aged 30-40 years in good health.

The gene calls are TRBV7-6 and TRBJ2-1; D remains ambiguous. The CDR3 is 12 residues long. V dropped 4 bases and J dropped 9 bases, with 10 bases sitting between them. Germline assignment: CDR1 SGHVS and CDR2 FNYEAQ. DNA of the CDR3: TGTGCCAGCAGCTCCCGTGCCGGTGAGCAGTTCTTC. Its translation is CASSSRAGEQFF.

CDR3 sequence reads: CASSEARRRGGYTF. In DNA form, the CDR3 reads TGTGCCAGCAGTGAAGCTCGCAGGAGGGGTGGCTACACCTTC. This chain joins TRBV6-1 and TRBJ1-2; perhaps TRBD1 as D (5 bases). The germline V gene encodes CDR1 MNHNS and CDR2 SASEGT. The CDR3 spans 14 residues. Trimming took off 0 bases at V and 7 bases at J, with 12 bases between the two ends.

This chain joins TRBV19 and TRBJ2-3; TRBD2 matches at 8 bases. V lost 7 bases to trimming and J lost 6 bases; unmatched junction nucleotides: 12. Germline lookup yields CDR1 LNHDA and CDR2 SQIVND (reference sequence). CDR3 length: 15 residues. CDR3 sequence reads: CASTLSPGRADTQYF. CDR3 DNA sequence: TGTGCCAGTACCTTATCCCCCGGGAGGGCGGATACGCAGTATTTT.

This chain links TRBV5-1 with TRBJ1-4, with a tentative D call TRBD1 (5 bases). Germline loops: CDR1 SGHRS, CDR2 YFSETQ. The germline V and J ends were trimmed by 4 bases and 3 bases, with 16 bases remaining between them. The CDR3 extends over 16 amino acids. The CDR3 loop is CASSPRGRKANEKLFF. CDR3 coding DNA: TGCGCCAGCAGCCCACGGGGGAGGAAAGCTAATGAAAAACTGTTTTTT.

The gene calls are TRBV29-1 and TRBJ2-3, with D perhaps matching TRBD1 (5 bases). From germline, CDR1 is SQVTM and CDR2 ANQGSEA. The germline V and J ends were trimmed by 7 bases and 0 bases, with 17 bases remaining between them. The CDR3 contains 15 residues. For the CDR3, the DNA is TGCAGCGCCGAAGGTACACAGGACAGCACAGATACGCAGTATTTT. Amino acid sequence: CSAEGTQDSTDTQYF.

The chain is built from TRBV19 and TRBJ1-4; 7 bases are a match to TRBD1. There are 16 residues in the CDR3. Germline loops: CDR1 LNHDA, CDR2 SQIVND (reference sequence). V shed 7 bases, J shed 4 bases, and the junction held 12 bases outside the gene matches. CDR3 sequence reads: CASIKSRDRGNEKLFF. The CDR3 DNA sequence: TGTGCCAGTATTAAATCCCGGGACAGAGGTAATGAAAAACTGTTTTTT.

This clone has more than one count but fewer than ten. The chain links TRBV28 to TRBJ1-2; 9 nucleotides agree with TRBD1. CDR3 length equals 14 residues. CDR1 and CDR2 (germline): MDHEN, SYDVKM. J gave up 6 bases and V 5 bases, and 7 bases lay outside the gene matches. CDR3 in amino acids: CASSRGQGTDGYTF. The DNA of the CDR3 is TGTGCCAGCAGTCGCGGACAGGGGACCGATGGCTACACCTTC.

V is TRBV7-2 and J is TRBJ2-1, with 8 bases matching TRBD2. This CDR3 has 15 amino acids. Losses at the gene ends were 7 bases for V and 0 bases for J; bases not matched to a gene: 5. CDR1 and CDR2 (germline): SGHTA, FQGNSA. The CDR3 protein is CASTKRGTSYNEQFF. The CDR3 DNA follows: TGTGCCAGCACGAAGCGGGGGACCTCCTACAATGAGCAGTTCTTC.

The chain couples TRBV9 to TRBJ2-3, with 10 bases identical to TRBD2. The germline CDR1 and CDR2 sequences are SGDLS and YYNGEE. V shed 0 bases and J 6 bases; nucleotides not matched to a gene: 1. This CDR3 has 14 residues. Here the CDR3 DNA reads TGTGCCAGCAGCGTAGGACTAGCGGGTGATACGCAGTATTTT. It yields the protein CASSVGLAGDTQYF. The variable domain in full, completed from reference TRBV9 and TRBJ2-3, reads DSGVTQTPKHLITATGQRVTLRCSPRSGDLSVYWYQQSLDQGLQFLIQYYNGEERAKGNILERFSAQQFPDLHSELNLSSLELGDSALYFCASSVGLAGDTQYFGPGTRLTVL.

The chain carries TRBV14 and TRBJ2-7; 7 bases agree with TRBD2. CDR1 and CDR2 (germline): SGHDN, FVKESK. The V and J ends lost 4 bases and 2 bases, in that order; junction bases with no gene match: 5. The CDR3 consists of 14 residues. The CDR3 nucleotides read TGTGCCAGCAGCCTCCTGGCGGGGGCCTACGAGCAGTACTTC. Translation: CASSLLAGAYEQYF.

The chain combines TRBV30 with TRBJ2-5; tentative D call: TRBD2 (7 bases). The CDR3 runs to 13 residues. The V gene lost 2 bases and the J gene lost 11 bases, with 18 bases spanning the gap. Germline assignment: CDR1 GTSNPN and CDR2 SVGIG (reference sequence). CDR3 in amino acids: CAWSWGGAGEQYF. CDR3 in DNA: TGTGCCTGGAGTTGGGGGGGGGCAGGGGAGCAGTACTTC.

As regards this clone: Other nucleotide sequences from this sample produce the same CDR3. The chain combines TRBV4-3 with TRBJ2-7; no firm D call. Germline V CDR1 and CDR2: LGHNA, YSLEER. V dropped 1 base and J dropped 2 bases, with 6 bases sitting between them. CDR3 size: 13 residues. CDR3: CASSQGLAYEQYF. The CDR3 DNA is TGCGCCAGCAGCCAAGGACTTGCCTACGAGCAGTACTTC.

This chain uses TRBV30 with TRBJ2-2; D is perhaps TRBD2 (6 bases). The germline V gene encodes CDR1 GTSNPN and CDR2 SVGIG (reference sequence). V shed 0 bases and J shed 3 bases, with 23 bases lying between them. The CDR3 runs to 19 residues. The CDR3 spells CAWSVNIGTGVGDTGELFF. CDR3 DNA: TGTGCCTGGAGTGTCAACATTGGGACGGGGGTAGGGGACACCGGGGAGCTGTTTTTT.

This clone was found once. The rearrangement links TRBV2 to TRBJ1-5, with D maybe TRBD1 (6 bases). The V gene lost 5 bases and the J gene lost 6 bases, with 11 bases spanning the gap. The CDR3 is 13 residues long. CDR1 SNHLY and CDR2 FYNNEI come from the germline V gene. CDR3 sequence: CASSIQGSQPQHF. The CDR3 DNA is TGTGCCAGCAGTATACAGGGCTCTCAGCCCCAGCATTTT.

The V and J genes are TRBV19 and TRBJ2-5; perhaps TRBD2 as D (6 bases). This CDR3 has 15 amino acids. V lost 5 bases and J lost 5, with 18 bases in between. CDR1 LNHDA and CDR2 SQIVND come from the germline V gene (reference sequence). The CDR3 DNA sequence: TGTGCCAGTAGTGGCGGGATCGGGGTGGGGGAGACCCAGTACTTC. It is translated as CASSGGIGVGETQYF. The variable domain in full, completed from reference TRBV19 and TRBJ2-5, reads DGGITQSPKYLFRKEGQNVTLSCEQNLNHDAMYWYRQDPGQGLRLIYYSQIVNDFQKGDIAEGYSVSREKKESFPLTVTSAQKNPTAFYLCASSGGIGVGETQYFGPGTRLLVL.

The chain uses TRBV9 and TRBJ1-4; D possibly corresponds to TRBD1 (5 bases). Germline-derived CDR1 and CDR2 are SGDLS and YYNGEE. The CDR3 consists of 13 residues. V gave up 3 bases and J gave up 7 bases, with 10 bases separating them. The CDR3 sequence: CASSGQYSEKLFF. The DNA for the CDR3 is TGTGCCAGCAGCGGACAGTACAGTGAAAAACTGTTTTTT.

The V and J genes are TRBV18 and TRBJ1-3; D gene unclear. The V end lost 8 bases, the J end lost 0 bases, and 8 bases lay between the germline ends. The CDR3 contains 13 residues. CDR1 and CDR2 (germline): KGHSH, LQKENI. The CDR3 sequence is CASVPSSGNTIYF. The CDR3 region has the DNA TGTGCCAGCGTCCCGAGCTCTGGAAACACCATATATTTT. The whole variable domain, remainder taken from reference TRBV18 and TRBJ1-3, is NAGVMQNPRHLVRRRGQEARLRCSPMKGHSHVYWYRQLPEEGLKFMVYLQKENIIDESGMPKERFSAEFPKEGPSILRIQQVVRGDSAAYFCASVPSSGNTIYFGEGSWLTVV.

This rearrangement joins TRBV7-3 to TRBJ2-1; D perhaps matches TRBD1 (6 bases). This CDR3 comprises 13 residues. With 4 bases removed from V and 9 bases from J, the gap between germline ends came to 13 bases. Germline loops: CDR1 SGHTA, CDR2 FQGTGA. CDR3 amino acids: CASSSRQDREQFF. CDR3 sequence (DNA): TGTGCCAGCAGCTCCAGACAGGACCGTGAGCAGTTCTTC.

The gene calls are TRBV7-3 and TRBJ2-3; D unclear. V lost 11 bases, J lost 3 bases, and 6 bases lay in between. Germline-derived CDR1 and CDR2 are SGHTA and FQGTGA. The CDR3 length is 10 residues. CDR3 in amino acids: CAGRTDTQYF. The CDR3 DNA is TGTGCCGGGCGTACAGATACGCAGTATTTT. The variable domain in full, completed from reference TRBV7-3 and TRBJ2-3, reads GAGVSQTPSNKVTEKGKYVELRCDPISGHTALYWYRQSLGQGPEFLIYFQGTGAADDSGLPNDRFFAVRPEGSVSTLKIQRTERGDSAVYLCAGRTDTQYFGPGTRLTVL.